This T cell receptor beta chain was identified during a study of shared clonotypes between healthy human individuals. For each subset, genomic DNA was distributed in equal portions over several immunoSEQ plates. Generated by immunoSEQ multiplex PCR, the TCRdb table keeps only in-frame clones and is missing some. The data hold fewer than 550,000 clones, with almost 80% observed a single time. V dropped 6 bases and J dropped 2 bases, with 10 bases sitting between them. CDR1 MNHEY and CDR2 SVGAGI come from the germline V gene. There are 13 residues in the CDR3. Material for sequencing was PBMCs. This clonotype originated in a woman aged 40 to 50 in good health. Some clones in this sample may be carry-over from other donors' samples. The chain employs TRBV6-5 and TRBJ1-2; D ambiguous. In nucleotides, the CDR3 is TGTGCCAGCAGACCCACAGAAAACTATGGCTACACCTTC. This translates into CASRPTENYGYTF.